One sample yielded the 17 T cell receptor beta chains listed below, sequenced in a study of T cell changes during pregnancy in multiple sclerosis. TCRdb's copy holds only in-frame clones and misses some; the assay was immunoSEQ multiplex PCR. Found here are over 90,000 clones, roughly nine tenths of them singletons; the top ten hold around 0.84%. The sample was peripheral blood, taken after pregnancy. The source is a female donor with multiple sclerosis, enrolled in a pregnancy study.

This clone was observed once. The rearrangement joins TRBV6-5 to TRBJ2-7; 8 nucleotides align to TRBD1. This CDR3 comprises 14 residues. From germline, CDR1 is MNHEY and CDR2 SVGAGI. With V trimmed by 6 bases and J by 3 bases, 7 bases remained unmatched. The CDR3: CASSWTGQNYEQYF. In DNA form, the CDR3 reads TGTGCCAGCAGCTGGACAGGGCAGAACTACGAGCAGTACTTC.

The chain recombines TRBV19 with TRBJ1-1; 9 bases fit TRBD1. V lost 7 bases, J lost 1 base, and 10 bases stayed unmatched. From germline, CDR1 is LNHDA and CDR2 SQIVND (reference sequence). The CDR3 loop spans 16 amino acids. The CDR3 sequence: CASNRRDRASNTEAFF. CDR3 DNA sequence: TGTGCCAGTAATAGGAGGGACAGGGCATCGAACACTGAAGCTTTCTTT.

The chain links TRBV28 to TRBJ2-7, with TRBD2 matching 9 bases. Germline V CDR1 and CDR2: MDHEN, SYDVKM. J gave up 0 bases and V 6 bases, and 3 bases lay outside the gene matches. This CDR3 is built from 14 residues. This CDR3 reads CASRAGGSSYEQYF. The CDR3 nucleotides are TGTGCCAGCAGGGCGGGGGGGAGCTCCTACGAGCAGTACTTC. Full variable domain (outside the CDR3, taken from reference TRBV28 and TRBJ2-7): DVKVTQSSRYLVKRTGEKVFLECVQDMDHENMFWYRQDPGLGLRLIYFSYDVKMKEKGDIPEGYSVSREKKERFSLILESASTNQTSMYLCASRAGGSSYEQYFGPGTRLTVT.

The CDR3 DNA reads TGTGCCAGCAGCGTTGCTAGCGGGAGCTACGAGCAGTACTTC. Its translation: CASSVASGSYEQYF. This chain joins TRBV9 and TRBJ2-7; TRBD2 matches at 10 bases. The germline CDR1 and CDR2 sequences are SGDLS and YYNGEE. This CDR3 comprises 14 residues. With V trimmed by 2 bases and J by 3 bases, 2 bases remained unmatched.

The chain combines TRBV18 with TRBJ1-3; D is undetermined. CDR1 is KGHSH and CDR2 is LQKENI in the germline V gene. This CDR3 has 20 residues. Trimming took 1 base from V and 0 from J, leaving 22 bases between them. The CDR3 region has the DNA TGTGCCAGCTCACCACTCTCCCGCCCCGAGGGAATAAGCTCTGGAAACACCATATATTTT. Translated, it gives CASSPLSRPEGISSGNTIYF.

The V and J genes are TRBV30 and TRBJ1-3, with D unclear. V gave up 2 bases and J gave up 0 bases, with 5 bases separating them. The CDR3 is 13 residues long. Germline CDR1 reads GTSNPN; CDR2 reads SVGIG (reference sequence). CDR3 nucleotide sequence: TGTGCCTGGAGTTCCAGCTCTGGAAACACCATATATTTT. Protein product: CAWSSSSGNTIYF.

The chain recombines TRBV4-2 with TRBJ1-2, with 7 positions matching TRBD1. The CDR3 length is 15 residues. V lost 4 bases, J lost 2 bases, and 7 bases stayed unmatched. CDR1 is LGHNA and CDR2 is YNFKEQ in the germline V gene. CDR3 loop: CASSPSSTGNYGYTF. The CDR3 nucleotides read TGTGCCAGCAGCCCGAGCTCGACAGGGAACTATGGCTACACCTTC.

CDR3 region: CASSLGGSGRNHEQYF. CDR3 coding DNA: TGCGCCAGCAGCTTGGGTGGTAGCGGGAGGAACCACGAGCAGTACTTC. This chain connects TRBV5-1 to TRBJ2-7; 10 bases map to TRBD2. The germline V gene encodes CDR1 SGHRS and CDR2 YFSETQ. V was clipped by 0 bases and J by 5 bases; unmatched bases: 8. The CDR3 spans 16 residues.

This chain joins TRBV28 and TRBJ1-2; a weak D match, TRBD1 (6 bases). With 3 bases removed from V and 8 bases from J, the gap between germline ends came to 13 bases. The germline CDR1 and CDR2 sequences are MDHEN and SYDVKM. The CDR3 loop spans 13 amino acids. The CDR3 DNA reads as TGTGCCAGCAGTTTCCTCCGGGGGGGCGGCTACACCTTC. It yields the protein CASSFLRGGGYTF.

V usage is TRBV6-1 and J usage is TRBJ1-1; D ambiguous. Germline assignment: CDR1 MNHNS and CDR2 SASEGT. The CDR3 loop spans 14 amino acids. V lost 5 bases and J 0 bases, leaving 10 bases between the germline ends. CDR3 sequence reads: CASSQTFMNTEAFF. Here the CDR3 DNA reads TGTGCCAGCAGTCAGACTTTCATGAACACTGAAGCTTTCTTT.

The chain couples TRBV15 to TRBJ2-1; 13 nucleotides match TRBD2. CDR1 is LNHNV, CDR2 YYDKDF, per germline (reference sequence). With V trimmed by 6 bases and J by 8 bases, 7 bases remained unmatched. CDR3 size: 15 residues. DNA of the CDR3: TGTGCCACCAGTCCGACTAGCGGGAGGCGGGATGAGCAGTTCTTC. Translation gives CATSPTSGRRDEQFF.

This clone appeared a single time. V and J are TRBV28 and TRBJ2-7; D is ambiguous. CDR1 and CDR2 from the germline V gene are MDHEN and SYDVKM. The CDR3 extends over 12 amino acids. The ends were cut back, 1 base at V and 12 bases at J, with 13 bases in the middle. The CDR3 loop reads CASSLSSLPGYF. Here the CDR3 DNA reads TGTGCCAGCAGTTTATCGTCTCTCCCCGGGTACTTC.

The chain is built from TRBV5-1 and TRBJ2-5; 7 positions agree with TRBD1. Unmatched junction bases numbered 6, after V lost 0 bases and J lost 1 base. Looked up from germline, CDR1 is SGHRS and CDR2 is YFSETQ. The CDR3 contains 16 residues. The CDR3 nucleotides read TGCGCCAGCAGCTTGGGCGCTGACAGGGTCCAAGAGACCCAGTACTTC. It yields the protein CASSLGADRVQETQYF.

The chain uses TRBV27 and TRBJ1-2, with a possible D match to TRBD1 (6 bases). CDR3 length: 14 amino acids. The V end lost 4 bases, the J end lost 8 bases, and 17 bases lay between the germline ends. CDR1 is MNHEY, CDR2 SMNVEV, per germline (reference sequence). CDR3 protein: CASSSYRVQVGYTF. The CDR3 nucleotides are TGTGCCAGCAGTTCCTACAGGGTGCAGGTGGGCTACACCTTC.

This chain joins TRBV6-1 and TRBJ2-7; D is possibly TRBD1 (7 bases). CDR3 length: 14 residues. Germline values: CDR1 MNHNS, CDR2 SASEGT. Trimming shortened V by 6 bases and J by 0 bases, and 12 bases separated the two germline ends. CDR3 residues: CASSAGQSSYEQYF. The CDR3 nucleotides are TGTGCCAGCAGCGCGGGACAGAGCTCCTACGAGCAGTACTTC.

The chain recombines TRBV5-4 with TRBJ2-7, with a weak D call TRBD1 (6 bases). The ends were cut back, 2 bases at V and 8 bases at J, with 14 bases in the middle. This CDR3 spans 13 amino acids. CDR1 is SGHNT, CDR2 YYREEE, per germline (reference sequence). The CDR3 nucleotides read TGTGCCAGCAGCTTAGTATCAGGACAGAAGCAGTACTTC. This gives the protein CASSLVSGQKQYF.

This clone was observed once. V gene TRBV19 combines with J gene TRBJ2-2; 10 bases line up with TRBD2. Germline values: CDR1 LNHDA, CDR2 SQIVND (reference sequence). The length of the CDR3 is 15 residues. V lost 3 bases to trimming and J lost 6 bases; unmatched junction nucleotides: 4. CDR3 protein: CASSMIAGGPGELFF. CDR3 in DNA: TGTGCCAGTAGTATGATAGCGGGAGGCCCCGGGGAGCTGTTTTTT.